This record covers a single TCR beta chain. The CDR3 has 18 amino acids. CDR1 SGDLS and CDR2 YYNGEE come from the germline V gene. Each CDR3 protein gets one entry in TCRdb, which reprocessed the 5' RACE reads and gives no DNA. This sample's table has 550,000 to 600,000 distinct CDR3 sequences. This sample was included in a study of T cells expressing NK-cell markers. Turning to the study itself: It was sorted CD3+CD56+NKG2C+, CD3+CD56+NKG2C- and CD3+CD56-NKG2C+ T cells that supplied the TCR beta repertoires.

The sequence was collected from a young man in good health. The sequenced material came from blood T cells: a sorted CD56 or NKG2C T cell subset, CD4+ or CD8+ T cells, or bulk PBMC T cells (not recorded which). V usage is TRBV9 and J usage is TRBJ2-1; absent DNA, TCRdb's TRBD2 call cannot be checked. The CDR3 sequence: CASSVGAGAGGIYVEQFF.